The clone carrying this T cell receptor (beta chain) has a single count. Its matching antigen is unknown. V was pared by 4 bases and J by 4 bases, with 14 bases between. The CDR3 is made up of 14 amino acids. Germline V gene lookup returns CDR1 LGHNA and CDR2 YNFKEQ. A multiplex PCR was run with 60 Vbeta primers and 13 Jbeta primers. In the original workflow: A follow-up analysis tallied 86 million or so unique TCR beta chains, about 10 million shared. Some clones are missing from TCRdb's copy, which holds only in-frame ones; the method was immunoSEQ multiplex PCR. V and J calls and clone size are as listed in that table; D and trimming were resolved from the DNA. The data contain approximately 220,000 clones, about 79% of them singletons. These data come from a study of cytomegalovirus exposure and HLA in healthy donors. Study findings and constraints: The study listed approximately 160 cytomegalovirus-associated TCR beta chains. Donors were assumed by presence/absence analyses to have roughly uniform sequencing depth.

The chain uses TRBV4-2 and TRBJ2-7; D may be TRBD1 (5 bases). Material for sequencing was PBMCs. The receptor was isolated from a male donor in good health and CMV-seronegative. The CDR3 coding sequence is TGTGCCAGCAGCCCGCCTTCGGACACTTACGAGCAGTACTTC. The encoded protein is CASSPPSDTYEQYF.